This is a list of T cell receptor beta chains from one sample in a study of T-cell reconstitution after alpha-beta-depleted transplantation in children. TCRdb re-derived calls from the PCR reads in MiXCR, one entry per CDR3 protein. Of approximately 130,000 distinct CDR3 sequences in the sample, roughly 10% were seen once. The input for sequencing was PBMCs, mostly from graft donor cells, taken 180 days after TCRalphabeta/CD19-depleted stem cell transplant. The receptors originated from a girl less than two years old who had a stem cell transplant for combined immunodeficiency, so the T cells may come from the graft donor. The CDR3 runs from the conserved cysteine through the conserved F or W. A D gene is named only where the DNA matches it firmly. Some rows have no size entry. The others give once, few or many, or a class for an expanded clone.

abundance	j_gene	d_gene	v_gene	CDR3nt	CDR3aa
NA	TRBJ2-5	NA	TRBV4-2	TGTGCCATGAGGCCCGGGTTCCAAGAGACCCAGTACTTC	CAMRPGFQETQYF
NA	TRBJ2-5	TRBD1	TRBV4-2	TGTGCCAGCAGCCAAGATGGCGAACAGGGGGTCGAAGGAGAGACCCAGTACTTC	CASSQDGEQGVEGETQYF
few	TRBJ1-1	NA	TRBV15	TGTGCCACCAGCAGTCTAGGGGGGGGGACTGAAGCTTTCTTT	CATSSLGGGTEAFF
few	TRBJ2-2	NA	TRBV5-1	TGCGCCAGCAGCCCACGGGACGAGGCCGGGGAGCTGTTTTTT	CASSPRDEAGELFF
NA	TRBJ2-7	NA	TRBV20-1	TGCAGTGCCAATCCAGCTGGGGGTAACTCCTACGAGCAGTACTTC	CSANPAGGNSYEQYF
few	TRBJ2-1	NA	TRBV4-2	TGTGCCAGCAGCCAATCTGGGGGGGCCGACAATGAGCAGTTCTTC	CASSQSGGADNEQFF
many	TRBJ1-6	NA	TRBV6-1	TGTGCCAGCAGCCCAATGGCGACCTATAATTCACCCCTCCACTTT	CASSPMATYNSPLHF
NA	TRBJ2-5	NA	TRBV6-1	TGTGCCAGCAAAACAGGGTACCAAGAGACCCAGTACTTC	CASKTGYQETQYF
many	TRBJ2-7	NA	TRBV20-1	TGCAGTGCTAGAGATGGTTTACAGGAGGAGCAGTACTTC	CSARDGLQEEQYF
few	TRBJ2-7	TRBD1	TRBV5-5	TGTGCCAGCAGCACCGGGACAGCAGTTTACGAGCAGTACTTC	CASSTGTAVYEQYF
few	TRBJ2-5	TRBD1	TRBV28	TGTGCCAGCAGTTGGTGGGACAGTGAAGAGACCCAGTACTTC	CASSWWDSEETQYF
NA	TRBJ2-7	NA	TRBV5-1	TGCGCCAGCAGCTGGGGGGGGACAGAGCCCTACGAGCAGTACTTC	CASSWGGTEPYEQYF
NA	TRBJ2-1	TRBD2	TRBV20-1	TGCAGTGCTAACGCCCTAGCGGGGGGCTCTTACAATGAGCAGTTCTTC	CSANALAGGSYNEQFF
many	TRBJ2-2	NA	TRBV29-1	TGCAGCGTTGAATCGGGCCATGCTCCCGGGGAGCTGTTTTTT	CSVESGHAPGELFF
NA	TRBJ2-2	TRBD1	TRBV28	TGTGCCAGCAGTGAGGGGGCGCATAATCCCGGGGAGCTGTTTTTT	CASSEGAHNPGELFF
NA	TRBJ2-4	NA	TRBV5-1	TGCGCCAGCAGGGGAACCAAAAACATTCAGTACTTC	CASRGTKNIQYF
NA	TRBJ2-7	NA	TRBV7-8	TGTGCCAGCAGACAGGGCTACGAGCAGTACTTC	CASRQGYEQYF
few	TRBJ2-3	NA	TRBV3-1	TGTGCCAGCAGCCAAGGCCCAGGGGTTACAGATACGCAGTATTTT	CASSQGPGVTDTQYF
NA	TRBJ2-7	NA	TRBV12-3/TRBV12-4	TGTGCCAGCAGTGGCCTTGGGGCCTACGAGCAGTACTTC	CASSGLGAYEQYF
once	TRBJ2-2	NA	TRBV14	TGTGCCAGCAGCCAATTTTATGAGGGGATGGGGACCGGGGAGCTGTTTTTT	CASSQFYEGMGTGELFF
NA	TRBJ2-5	NA	TRBV20-1	TGCAGTGCTAGCTCCCGACGGGGAGAGACCCAGTACTTC	CSASSRRGETQYF
NA	TRBJ2-3	NA	TRBV29-1	TGCAGCGTTGAGGGGGGTCTTCTGGGGGGCACAGATACGCAGTATTTT	CSVEGGLLGGTDTQYF
few	TRBJ2-5	TRBD1	TRBV19	TGTGCCAGTACCGTTACCGGGACAGGGGGAGAGACCCAGTACTTC	CASTVTGTGGETQYF
many	TRBJ2-3	TRBD2	TRBV12-3/TRBV12-4	TGTGCCAGCAGTTTAGAGCGGGGGGGCGAGGCAGATACGCAGTATTTT	CASSLERGGEADTQYF
many	TRBJ2-5	TRBD1	TRBV20-1	TGCAGTGCTAGAACCCGGGACAGTCTCCAAGAGACCCAGTACTTC	CSARTRDSLQETQYF
NA	TRBJ2-1	TRBD2	TRBV6-1	TGTGCCAGCATCCTCCTGGGACTAGCTAGGAATGAGCAGTTCTTC	CASILLGLARNEQFF
NA	TRBJ2-4	TRBD2	TRBV20-1	TGCAGTGCTAGCCCACTAGCGGGAGGGGGAAACATTCAGTACTTC	CSASPLAGGGNIQYF
few	TRBJ1-3	NA	TRBV4-3	TGCGCCAGCAGCCAAGCGCTTATAGGGGTATCTGGAAACACCATATATTTT	CASSQALIGVSGNTIYF
many	TRBJ2-3	TRBD1	TRBV11-2	TGTGCCAGCAGCTTAGACCTCGGACAGGGGGGTGGCACAGATACGCAGTATTTT	CASSLDLGQGGGTDTQYF
few	TRBJ2-2	NA	TRBV20-1	TGCAGTGCTAAGGACAGGGAGGGCACCGGGGAGCTGTTTTTT	CSAKDREGTGELFF
NA	TRBJ2-1	NA	TRBV7-2	TGTGCCAGCAGCTTTGGCCCCCGGCCCTGGGATGAGCAGTTCTTC	CASSFGPRPWDEQFF
few	TRBJ2-1	TRBD1	TRBV5-1	TGCGCCAGCAGCTCCGGGACAGGTACCGGTGAGCAGTTCTTC	CASSSGTGTGEQFF
NA	TRBJ2-5	TRBD1	TRBV5-1	TGCGCCAGCAGCTCGGAGCGGTGGGACAGGAAGACCCAGTACTTC	CASSSERWDRKTQYF
NA	TRBJ2-1	NA	TRBV20-1	TGCAGTGCTCTCGGACCGGGGGCAGGTGCGCAGTTCTTC	CSALGPGAGAQFF
NA	TRBJ2-5	NA	TRBV6-1	TGTGCCACCCGACGGACTGTACAAGAGACCCAGTACTTC	CATRRTVQETQYF
NA	TRBJ2-1	NA	TRBV6-6	TGTGCCAGCAGTTTGATCTTCCGGGAGCAGTTGTTC	CASSLIFREQLF
few	TRBJ2-5	TRBD2	TRBV24-1	TGTGCCACCAGTGGCCCCGGGTCGACTAGCGGGGGAGTCCAAGAGACCCAGTACTTC	CATSGPGSTSGGVQETQYF
few	TRBJ2-7	NA	TRBV10-3	TGTGCCATCAGCGCAGGGGAAACCTCAATCTACGAGCAGTACTTC	CAISAGETSIYEQYF
few	TRBJ2-1	TRBD2	TRBV20-1	TGCAGTGCTAGAGCCGGGACTAGCGGGGACAATGAGCAGTTCTTC	CSARAGTSGDNEQFF
NA	TRBJ2-7	TRBD1	TRBV7-2	TGTGCCAGCAGCTTACTTCCCGGGACAGGTTCCTACGAGCAGTACTTC	CASSLLPGTGSYEQYF
many	TRBJ2-5	NA	TRBV7-2	TGTGCCAGCAGCTTACCGGAGACCCAGTACTTC	CASSLPETQYF
many	TRBJ2-5	NA	TRBV20-1	TGCAGTGCTAGAGATGCGGGGTGGGGAATTCCAGAGACCCAGTACTTC	CSARDAGWGIPETQYF
NA	TRBJ2-1	NA	TRBV29-1	TGCAGCGTTGAAGCAGGGAAAGAGTCCTACAATGAGCAGTTCTTC	CSVEAGKESYNEQFF
few	TRBJ2-1	NA	TRBV11-2	TGTGCCAGCAGCCCTAGTCCGGGGGTTAACTACAATGAGCAGTTCTTC	CASSPSPGVNYNEQFF
NA	TRBJ2-6	NA	TRBV7-2	TGTGCCAGCAGCCCTAGGGATTTACTTACTGGGGCCAACGTCCTGACTTTC	CASSPRDLLTGANVLTF
NA	TRBJ2-7	NA	TRBV2	TGTGCCAGCAGGGGGGGCGTTACCCTCTACGAGCAGTACTTC	CASRGGVTLYEQYF
few	TRBJ2-3	NA	TRBV7-9	TGTGCCAGCAGCTTACGCAGGATTAGCACAGATACGCAGTATTTT	CASSLRRISTDTQYF
NA	TRBJ2-7	TRBD1	TRBV29-1	TGCAGCGTTGGGGACAGGGCACCCTACGAGCAGTACTTC	CSVGDRAPYEQYF
few	TRBJ1-2	NA	TRBV4-3	TGCGCCAGCAGCCAAGAGGGACGTCTCGGGGGCTACACCTTC	CASSQEGRLGGYTF
NA	TRBJ2-7	NA	TRBV12-3/TRBV12-4	TGTGCCAGCAGTTCCTCCGGGACACCCTCCTACGAGCAGTACTTC	CASSSSGTPSYEQYF
few	TRBJ2-5	TRBD2	TRBV12-3/TRBV12-4	TGTGCCAGCACCCGACTAGCGGGGGGAGAGACCCAGTACTTC	CASTRLAGGETQYF
many	TRBJ2-7	NA	TRBV12-3/TRBV12-4	TGTGCCAGCACTTCGCCCTTTTTATCCGAGCAGTACTTC	CASTSPFLSEQYF